The T cell receptor beta chain described here comes from a study of T cells in Graves' hyperthyroidism and ophthalmopathy. This clonotype has ten or more counts. RNA transcripts provided the source from which TCR beta CDR3 regions were amplified. HTBI primers drove first-round RT-PCR of the TCR CDR3. One entry per CDR3 protein, called by TCRdb with MiXCR from the multiplex PCR reads. The sample records about 260,000 distinct CDR3 sequences, about a sixth being singletons. The CDR3 consists of 14 residues. Germline assignment: CDR1 KGHSH and CDR2 LQKENI. J gave up 4 bases and V 3 bases, and 2 bases lay outside the gene matches.

This TCR came from a woman between 18 and 30 years old with Graves' ophthalmopathy. Sequenced input: blood. The V call is TRBV18, the J call TRBJ2-7; the match to TRBD2 covers 11 bases. The DNA for the CDR3 is TGTGCCAGCTCACCGGGACTAGCGGAGTACGAGCAGTACTTC. It codes for CASSPGLAEYEQYF.